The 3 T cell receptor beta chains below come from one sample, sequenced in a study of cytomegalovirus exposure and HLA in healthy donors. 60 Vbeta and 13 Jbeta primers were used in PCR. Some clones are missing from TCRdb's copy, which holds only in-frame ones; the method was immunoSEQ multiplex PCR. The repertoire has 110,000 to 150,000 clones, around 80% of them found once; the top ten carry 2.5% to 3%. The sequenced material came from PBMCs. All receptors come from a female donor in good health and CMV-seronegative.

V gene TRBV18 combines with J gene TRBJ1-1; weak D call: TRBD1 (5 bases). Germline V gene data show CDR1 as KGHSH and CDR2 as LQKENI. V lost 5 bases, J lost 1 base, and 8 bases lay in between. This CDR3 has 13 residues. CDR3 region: CASSRTRNTEAFF. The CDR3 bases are TGTGCCAGCTCAAGGACAAGGAACACTGAAGCTTTCTTT.

CDR3 residues: CASSQGLFTSYNEQFF. In DNA form, the CDR3 reads TGCGCCAGCAGCCAAGGACTGTTTACCTCCTACAATGAGCAGTTCTTC. This chain joins TRBV4-1 and TRBJ2-1; no definite D call. The CDR3 has 16 amino acids. V was cut by 1 base and J by 0 bases, with 10 bases left in between. Germline V gene data show CDR1 as MGHRA and CDR2 as YSYEKL.

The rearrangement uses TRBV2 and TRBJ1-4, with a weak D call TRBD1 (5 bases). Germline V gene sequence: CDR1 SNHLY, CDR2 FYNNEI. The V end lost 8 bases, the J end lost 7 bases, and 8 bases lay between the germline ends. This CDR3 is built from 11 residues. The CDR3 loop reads CASAGGEKLFF. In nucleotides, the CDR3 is TGTGCCAGCGCCGGGGGTGAAAAACTGTTTTTT.